The rows below give T cell receptor beta chains drawn from one sample of a study of PD-1 blockade in mismatch repair-deficient tumors. Some clones are missing from TCRdb's copy, which holds only in-frame ones; the method was immunoSEQ multiplex PCR. Of under 150,000 clones detected, around nine tenths appear once; the ten largest clones hold about 12%. Sequenced here: peripheral blood, sampled roughly 67 weeks after starting pembrolizumab. The receptors originated from an adult with mismatch repair-deficient cancer. Both conserved end residues are part of each CDR3. Each record gives: CDR3 protein, CDR3 DNA, D gene, clone size, J gene, V gene. The D gene is left open where the match is weak. Size is omitted from some rows. Given values are once, few, many or a class for expanded clones.

CDR3aa: CASSLAGGQETQYF
CDR3nt: TGTGCCAGCAGCTTAGCAGGAGGACAAGAGACCCAGTACTTC
d_gene: -
abundance: -
j_gene: TRBJ2-5
v_gene: TRBV5-4

CDR3aa: CASSYSRGRTGELFF
CDR3nt: TGTGCCAGCAGTTACTCGCGGGGTAGGACCGGGGAGCTGTTTTTT
d_gene: -
abundance: few
j_gene: TRBJ2-2
v_gene: TRBV6-5

CDR3aa: CASSDIPDRTSYEQYF
CDR3nt: TGTGCCAGCAGTGACATTCCGGACAGGACCTCCTACGAGCAGTACTTC
d_gene: TRBD1
abundance: -
j_gene: TRBJ2-7
v_gene: TRBV2

CDR3aa: CASSVGTSGSYEQYF
CDR3nt: TGTGCCAGCAGTGTGGGGACTAGCGGGAGCTACGAGCAGTACTTC
d_gene: TRBD2
abundance: -
j_gene: TRBJ2-7
v_gene: TRBV25-1

CDR3aa: CASSLAVSSGESGEEQYF
CDR3nt: TGTGCCAGCAGCTTAGCGGTTTCTAGCGGGGAGTCGGGAGAAGAGCAGTACTTC
d_gene: TRBD2
abundance: -
j_gene: TRBJ2-7
v_gene: TRBV7-2

CDR3aa: CASSLSWQYNEQFF
CDR3nt: TGTGCCAGCAGCTTAAGTTGGCAGTACAATGAGCAGTTCTTC
d_gene: -
abundance: -
j_gene: TRBJ2-1
v_gene: TRBV7-2

CDR3aa: CASSMPFSTGKTEAFF
CDR3nt: TGTGCCAGTAGTATGCCCTTCTCGACAGGGAAAACTGAAGCTTTCTTT
d_gene: TRBD1
abundance: -
j_gene: TRBJ1-1
v_gene: TRBV19

CDR3aa: CASTQYGYTF
CDR3nt: TGTGCCAGCACCCAATATGGCTACACCTTC
d_gene: -
abundance: -
j_gene: TRBJ1-2
v_gene: TRBV7-9

CDR3aa: CASSLIWGSNQPQHF
CDR3nt: TGTGCCAGCAGTTTAATTTGGGGAAGCAATCAGCCCCAGCATTTT
d_gene: -
abundance: -
j_gene: TRBJ1-5
v_gene: TRBV27

CDR3aa: CASSQVGTSGRIGSYNEQFF
CDR3nt: TGTGCCAGCAGCCAAGTGGGAACTAGCGGGAGGATCGGCTCCTACAATGAGCAGTTCTTC
d_gene: TRBD2
abundance: -
j_gene: TRBJ2-1
v_gene: TRBV4-2

CDR3aa: CASSLVASAYEQYF
CDR3nt: TGTGCCAGCAGCTTAGTGGCCTCTGCCTACGAGCAGTACTTC
d_gene: -
abundance: once
j_gene: TRBJ2-7
v_gene: TRBV11-2

CDR3aa: CASSQGPAGAVDTQYF
CDR3nt: TGCGCCAGCAGCCAAGGTCCAGCGGGAGCGGTAGATACGCAGTATTTT
d_gene: TRBD2
abundance: -
j_gene: TRBJ2-3
v_gene: TRBV4-1

CDR3aa: CASSLARGAESYEQYF
CDR3nt: TGTGCCAGCAGTTTAGCCCGGGGAGCCGAATCCTACGAGCAGTACTTC
d_gene: -
abundance: -
j_gene: TRBJ2-7
v_gene: TRBV28

CDR3aa: CASSMLAGGRTDTQYF
CDR3nt: TGTGCCAGCAGTATGTTAGCGGGAGGGCGCACAGATACGCAGTATTTT
d_gene: TRBD2
abundance: -
j_gene: TRBJ2-3
v_gene: TRBV27

CDR3aa: CASRQGAHEQYF
CDR3nt: TGCGCCAGTCGACAGGGGGCCCACGAGCAGTACTTC
d_gene: TRBD1
abundance: -
j_gene: TRBJ2-7
v_gene: TRBV5-1

CDR3aa: CASSQEASGRNEQFF
CDR3nt: TGCGCCAGCAGCCAAGAGGCTAGCGGGAGGAATGAGCAGTTCTTC
d_gene: TRBD2
abundance: -
j_gene: TRBJ2-1
v_gene: TRBV4-1

CDR3aa: CASSLRVENTEAFF
CDR3nt: TGCGCCAGCAGCTTACGGGTCGAGAACACTGAAGCTTTCTTT
d_gene: -
abundance: -
j_gene: TRBJ1-1
v_gene: TRBV5-1

CDR3aa: CALSDRSSGNTIYF
CDR3nt: TGTGCCTTGTCAGACAGGAGCTCTGGAAACACCATATATTTT
d_gene: -
abundance: -
j_gene: TRBJ1-3
v_gene: TRBV10-3

CDR3aa: CASSLTGNTIYF
CDR3nt: TGTGCCAGCAGCTTAACCGGAAACACCATATATTTT
d_gene: -
abundance: -
j_gene: TRBJ1-3
v_gene: TRBV11-2

CDR3aa: CASSSLGSPYNEQFF
CDR3nt: TGTGCCAGCAGCTCCCTGGGGTCCCCCTACAATGAGCAGTTCTTC
d_gene: -
abundance: -
j_gene: TRBJ2-1
v_gene: TRBV7-9

CDR3aa: CASSPSGQRAFF
CDR3nt: TGTGCCAGCAGTCCGTCGGGACAGAGGGCTTTCTTT
d_gene: TRBD1
abundance: -
j_gene: TRBJ1-1
v_gene: TRBV6-5

CDR3aa: CASSWGAGHYGYTF
CDR3nt: TGTGCCAGCAGTTGGGGGGCAGGGCACTATGGCTACACCTTC
d_gene: -
abundance: -
j_gene: TRBJ1-2
v_gene: TRBV27

CDR3aa: CASSNLPLYAGELFF
CDR3nt: TGTGCCAGCAGCAACCTCCCCTTATATGCCGGGGAGCTGTTTTTT
d_gene: -
abundance: -
j_gene: TRBJ2-2
v_gene: TRBV7-9

CDR3aa: CASSADSSNQPQHF
CDR3nt: TGTGCCAGCAGTGCGGACAGCAGTAATCAGCCCCAGCATTTT
d_gene: -
abundance: -
j_gene: TRBJ1-5
v_gene: TRBV28

CDR3aa: CASSIEGRGTDTQYF
CDR3nt: TGTGCCAGTAGTATCGAAGGCAGGGGAACAGATACGCAGTATTTT
d_gene: -
abundance: -
j_gene: TRBJ2-3
v_gene: TRBV19

CDR3aa: CASSVTSGSYDEQYF
CDR3nt: TGTGCCAGCAGCGTAACTAGCGGGAGTTACGACGAGCAGTACTTC
d_gene: TRBD2
abundance: -
j_gene: TRBJ2-7
v_gene: TRBV9

CDR3aa: CASLGSDDQETQYF
CDR3nt: TGTGCCAGCCTCGGCTCCGACGACCAAGAGACCCAGTACTTC
d_gene: -
abundance: -
j_gene: TRBJ2-5
v_gene: TRBV6-5

CDR3aa: CASSYLRGQETQYF
CDR3nt: TGTGCCAGCAGTTACCTCCGGGGGCAAGAGACCCAGTACTTC
d_gene: -
abundance: -
j_gene: TRBJ2-5
v_gene: TRBV6-5

CDR3aa: CASSPSGGGFQETQYF
CDR3nt: TGTGCCAGCAGCCCATCAGGTGGAGGATTCCAAGAGACCCAGTACTTC
d_gene: -
abundance: -
j_gene: TRBJ2-5
v_gene: TRBV9

CDR3aa: CASSLVGLPYEQYF
CDR3nt: TGTGCCAGCAGCTTAGTAGGATTACCCTACGAGCAGTACTTC
d_gene: -
abundance: -
j_gene: TRBJ2-7
v_gene: TRBV7-2

CDR3aa: CASSLVGTGRYEQYF
CDR3nt: TGTGCCAGCAGCTTAGTCGGGACAGGACGATACGAGCAGTACTTC
d_gene: TRBD1
abundance: -
j_gene: TRBJ2-7
v_gene: TRBV7-9

CDR3aa: CASSLSWDGHGTQYF
CDR3nt: TGTGCCAGCAGTTTATCCTGGGACGGTCACGGCACGCAGTATTTT
d_gene: -
abundance: -
j_gene: TRBJ2-3
v_gene: TRBV27